This is a list of T cell receptor beta chains from one sample in a study of T cells in Graves' hyperthyroidism and ophthalmopathy. TCRdb passed the multiplex PCR reads through MiXCR, listing each CDR3 protein once. The sample has some 800,000 distinct CDR3 sequences, 38% seen once; the top ten hold 7.5% to 9.5%. The sample consisted of blood. Receptors were obtained from a man between 18 and 35 years old with Graves' hyperthyroidism. CDR3s include the opening cysteine and the closing phenylalanine or tryptophan. The D gene is left open where the match is weak. Clone size, where shown, is once, few, many, or a class for clones that have expanded.

V gene: TRBV29-1; clone size: many; D gene: -; J gene: TRBJ1-6; CDR3 DNA: TGCAGCGTCCGAGGGGGTCCTGAGCTCAATTCACCCCTCCACTTT; CDR3 protein: CSVRGGPELNSPLHF
V gene: TRBV7-2; clone size: -; D gene: -; J gene: TRBJ2-7; CDR3 DNA: TGTGCCAGCAGCTACCCCGACAACTACGAGCAGTACTTC; CDR3 protein: CASSYPDNYEQYF
V gene: TRBV7-9; clone size: many; D gene: -; J gene: TRBJ2-7; CDR3 DNA: TGTGCTACGCGAGGGACCTACGAGCAGTACTTC; CDR3 protein: CATRGTYEQYF
V gene: TRBV9; clone size: -; D gene: -; J gene: TRBJ2-2; CDR3 DNA: TGTGCCAGCAGCCACTCCCCCGGGCGGAGGGGTCGAACCGGGGAGCTGTTTTTT; CDR3 protein: CASSHSPGRRGRTGELFF
V gene: TRBV7-2; clone size: few; D gene: -; J gene: TRBJ2-7; CDR3 DNA: TGTGCCAGCAGCTTTTTTACGGGGACCTACGAGCAGTACTTC; CDR3 protein: CASSFFTGTYEQYF
V gene: TRBV29-1; clone size: -; D gene: -; J gene: TRBJ2-2; CDR3 DNA: TGCAGCGTTGAACGGGACGACACCGGGGAGCTGTTTTTT; CDR3 protein: CSVERDDTGELFF
V gene: TRBV2; clone size: -; D gene: TRBD1; J gene: TRBJ2-7; CDR3 DNA: TGTGCCAGCACTCCGGGACAGGGGCCTGCCTACGAGCAGTACTTC; CDR3 protein: CASTPGQGPAYEQYF
V gene: TRBV11-2; clone size: -; D gene: -; J gene: TRBJ2-5; CDR3 DNA: TGTGCCAGCAGCCCGGGGGCGGGGGTACAAGAGACCCAGTACTTC; CDR3 protein: CASSPGAGVQETQYF
V gene: TRBV7-2; clone size: many; D gene: -; J gene: TRBJ1-2; CDR3 DNA: TGTGCCAGCAGCCCCGAGTGGCTGGGGGCGGATGGCTACACCTTC; CDR3 protein: CASSPEWLGADGYTF
V gene: TRBV2; clone size: -; D gene: TRBD1; J gene: TRBJ2-7; CDR3 DNA: TGTGCCAGCAGTGATTGGGGACAGGGGTCCTACGAGCAGTACTTC; CDR3 protein: CASSDWGQGSYEQYF
V gene: TRBV20-1; clone size: -; D gene: -; J gene: TRBJ1-2; CDR3 DNA: TGCAGTGCTAGAGATCCAGGGACCTATGGCTACACCTTC; CDR3 protein: CSARDPGTYGYTF
V gene: TRBV7-2; clone size: few; D gene: -; J gene: TRBJ1-1; CDR3 DNA: TGTGCCAGCAGCTTCGGAATTGGGGACACTGAAGCTTTCTTT; CDR3 protein: CASSFGIGDTEAFF
V gene: TRBV12-5; clone size: -; D gene: -; J gene: TRBJ1-4; CDR3 DNA: TGTGCTAGTGGGGCAGTAACAACTAATGAAAAACTGTTTTTT; CDR3 protein: CASGAVTTNEKLFF
V gene: TRBV10-3; clone size: few; D gene: TRBD2; J gene: TRBJ2-7; CDR3 DNA: TGTGCCATCAGAACGACTAGCGGGGGGATCTACGAGCAGTACTTC; CDR3 protein: CAIRTTSGGIYEQYF
V gene: TRBV13; clone size: -; D gene: TRBD2; J gene: TRBJ2-5; CDR3 DNA: TGTGCCAGCAGCTTCCGACTAGCGGGAAAGGAGGAGACCCAGTACTTC; CDR3 protein: CASSFRLAGKEETQYF
V gene: TRBV12-3/TRBV12-4; clone size: few; D gene: -; J gene: TRBJ1-1; CDR3 DNA: TGTGCCAGCACCCCTGCCTTATTGATGAACACTGAAGCTTTCTTT; CDR3 protein: CASTPALLMNTEAFF
V gene: TRBV6-5; clone size: many; D gene: TRBD1; J gene: TRBJ2-7; CDR3 DNA: TGTGCCAGCAGTTCCCGGGACAGGCTCTACGAGCAGTACTTC; CDR3 protein: CASSSRDRLYEQYF
V gene: TRBV6-5; clone size: many; D gene: -; J gene: TRBJ2-7; CDR3 DNA: TGTGCCAGCAGCCACCGGGGAGCCTACGAGCAGTACTTC; CDR3 protein: CASSHRGAYEQYF
V gene: TRBV18; clone size: -; D gene: TRBD1; J gene: TRBJ1-4; CDR3 DNA: TGTGCCAGCTCACCGCGGGACAGGGCTGAAAAACTGTTTTTT; CDR3 protein: CASSPRDRAEKLFF
V gene: TRBV5-4; clone size: -; D gene: -; J gene: TRBJ1-2; CDR3 DNA: TGTGCCAGCAGCGTTAACCCCGGGGCCTTCAACTATGGCTACACCTTC; CDR3 protein: CASSVNPGAFNYGYTF
V gene: TRBV7-6; clone size: many; D gene: TRBD2; J gene: TRBJ2-2; CDR3 DNA: TGTGCCAGCAGCACGTTAGCGGGAGGCGGGGAGCTGTTTTTT; CDR3 protein: CASSTLAGGGELFF
V gene: TRBV28; clone size: -; D gene: -; J gene: TRBJ1-3; CDR3 DNA: TGTGCCAGCAGTCTCGGACAGCTACGATTCTCTGGAAACACCATATATTTT; CDR3 protein: CASSLGQLRFSGNTIYF
V gene: TRBV19; clone size: many; D gene: -; J gene: TRBJ1-5; CDR3 DNA: TGTGCCAGTAGTAGGATGGGTAATCAGCCCCAGCATTTT; CDR3 protein: CASSRMGNQPQHF
V gene: TRBV29-1; clone size: -; D gene: -; J gene: TRBJ1-4; CDR3 DNA: TGCAGCGTTGAAGATTGGGTAGGGGGGGGTGAAAAACTGTTTTTT; CDR3 protein: CSVEDWVGGGEKLFF
V gene: TRBV15; clone size: -; D gene: -; J gene: TRBJ1-2; CDR3 DNA: TGTGCCATCAGCAGCCAAGGACTGGGGGCGAATGGCTACACCTTC; CDR3 protein: CAISSQGLGANGYTF
V gene: TRBV20-1; clone size: few; D gene: -; J gene: TRBJ2-7; CDR3 DNA: TGCAGTGCTGCCGGGACTGACTCCTACGAGCAGTACTTC; CDR3 protein: CSAAGTDSYEQYF
V gene: TRBV7-8; clone size: many; D gene: -; J gene: TRBJ1-6; CDR3 DNA: TGTGCCAGCAGCCTGTCGGGGCAGGGGAGTTCACCCCTCCACTTT; CDR3 protein: CASSLSGQGSSPLHF
V gene: TRBV10-3; clone size: many; D gene: TRBD1; J gene: TRBJ2-7; CDR3 DNA: TGTGCCATCGGGACAGTCTACGAGCAGTACTTC; CDR3 protein: CAIGTVYEQYF